The T cell receptor (beta chain) described here comes from a study of a mutant IDH1 vaccine in newly diagnosed glioma. About the study: Earlier treatment was radiotherapy, temozolomide, or both, with most getting both. Study-level points and caveats: It was just under 95% of patients that developed vaccine-induced immune responses. Top peripheral T cell clonotype shifts appeared unrelated to pseudoprogression.

Sequencing was performed with immunoSEQ multiplex PCR; in TCRdb, only in-frame clones are kept and a portion is missing. This table holds about 68,000 clones, around 79% found once. This sample's time point: baseline, week 1 (first vaccination visit). Documented treatment: pre-vaccination baseline after standard-of-care therapy. Donors had new IDH1-mutant astrocytomas of WHO grade 3 or 4 (ATRX-lost). This clone appeared a few times. The antigen remains unidentified. This receptor was taken from a man aged 45-60 years with glioma. Source: PBMCs, taken from a glioma patient treated with radiotherapy, temozolomide or both.

The CDR3 region is CASSPRVNTEAFF. DNA for the CDR3: TGTGCCAGCTCACCCAGAGTGAACACTGAAGCTTTCTTT. The V and J genes are TRBV18 and TRBJ1-1; D remains ambiguous. This CDR3 region has 13 residues. Trimming took 3 bases from V and 0 from J, leaving 5 bases between them. The germline gives CDR1 KGHSH, CDR2 LQKENI.